This record covers a single T cell receptor beta chain. A quantity of about 0.5 to 1 ug RNA underwent reverse transcription using random hexamers. A multiplex approach, immunoSEQ multiplex PCR, amplified TCR beta CDR3 across 54 Vbeta and 13 Jbeta. A single record per CDR3 protein comes from TCRdb applying MiXCR to the immunoSEQ multiplex PCR reads. The sample includes approximately 130,000 distinct CDR3 sequences, around 91% of them seen just once. This sample is drawn from a study of CD8 T cells in Susac syndrome. Germline CDR1 reads SGHNT; CDR2 reads YYREEE (reference sequence). The CDR3 covers 15 residues. V lost 3 bases to trimming and J lost 2 bases; unmatched junction nucleotides: 4.

The source is a human donor with multiple sclerosis. Material for sequencing was CD8+ T cells from PBMCs. The chain employs TRBV5-4 and TRBJ2-7; 11 nucleotides line up with TRBD1. DNA for the CDR3: TGTGCCAGCAGCTCACCGGGACAGGGGGCCTACGAGCAGTACTTC. It encodes CASSSPGQGAYEQYF.